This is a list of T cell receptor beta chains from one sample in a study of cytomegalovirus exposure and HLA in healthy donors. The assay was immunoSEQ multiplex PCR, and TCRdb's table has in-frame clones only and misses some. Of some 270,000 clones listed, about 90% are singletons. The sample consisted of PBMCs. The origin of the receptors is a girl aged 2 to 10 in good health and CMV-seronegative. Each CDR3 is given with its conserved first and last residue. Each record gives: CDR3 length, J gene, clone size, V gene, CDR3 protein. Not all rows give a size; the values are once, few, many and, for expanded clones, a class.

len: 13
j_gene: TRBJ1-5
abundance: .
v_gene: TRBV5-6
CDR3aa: CASSITGNQPQHF

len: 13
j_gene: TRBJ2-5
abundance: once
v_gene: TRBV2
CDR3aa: CASKLTGEETQYF

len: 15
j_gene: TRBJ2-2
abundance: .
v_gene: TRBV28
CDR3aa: CASSLAGLNTGELFF

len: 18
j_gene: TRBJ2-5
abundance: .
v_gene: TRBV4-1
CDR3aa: CASSQAGLAGVGGETQYF

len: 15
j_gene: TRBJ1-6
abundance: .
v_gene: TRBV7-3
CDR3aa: CASSPKGAGNSPLHF

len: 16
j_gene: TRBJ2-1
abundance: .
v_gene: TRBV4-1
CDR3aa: CASSQDWGLGRGEQFF

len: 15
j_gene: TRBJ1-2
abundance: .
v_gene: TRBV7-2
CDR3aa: CASSLARPEDYGYTF

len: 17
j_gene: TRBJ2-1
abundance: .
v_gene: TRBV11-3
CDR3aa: CASSLYTSGSSYNEQFF

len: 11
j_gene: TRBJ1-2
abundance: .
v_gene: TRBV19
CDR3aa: CASSPGDGYTF

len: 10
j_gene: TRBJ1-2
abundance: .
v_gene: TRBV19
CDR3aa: CATQDHGYTF

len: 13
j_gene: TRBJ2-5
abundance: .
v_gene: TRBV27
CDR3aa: CASSAGQLETQYF

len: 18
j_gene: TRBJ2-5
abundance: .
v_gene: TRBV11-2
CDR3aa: CASSLKLKSGALQETQYF

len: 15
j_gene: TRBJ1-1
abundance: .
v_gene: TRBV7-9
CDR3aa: CASSPTQGRDTEAFF